This T cell receptor beta chain appears in the sequencing data of a study of patients and donors after allogeneic stem cell transplantation. TCRdb recomputed calls from the RT-PCR reads with MiXCR, one row per CDR3 protein. Seen here are about 150,000 distinct CDR3 sequences, over 30% observed once, and the top ten hold less than 60%. The V gene's germline CDR1 is KGHDR and CDR2 SFDVKD. This CDR3 contains 13 residues. V dropped 5 bases and J dropped 8; count of bases not matched to a gene: 7. This chain uses TRBV24-1 with TRBJ1-2; 7 positions agree with TRBD1. This clonotype originated in a human donor who was either an allogeneic HSCT recipient or a stem cell or donor lymphocyte infusion donor (not recorded which). It is not recorded whose cells these are; they may come from a transplant donor. The sample comprised blood, either unsorted or a sorted T cell fraction (not recorded which). For the CDR3, the DNA is TGTGCCACCAGTGGTCCCACAGGGGAGGGCTACACCTTC. Translated, it gives CATSGPTGEGYTF.